The next 30 T cell receptor beta chains were all read from a single sample in a study of beta chain features in type 1 diabetes. Expressed TCRB transcripts were sequenced, since all the RNA that had been isolated was reverse transcribed. Some clones are missing from TCRdb's copy, which holds only in-frame ones; the method was immunoSEQ multiplex PCR. The sample carries around 300,000 clones, around 15% recorded once. The sequenced sample consisted of central memory CD4+ T cells from blood. The receptors shown here come from a man younger than 40 in good health.

This chain links TRBV11-3 with TRBJ2-1; 7 bases agree with TRBD2. After removal of 8 bases from V and 3 bases from J, the junction contained 10 bases not matched to a gene. CDR3 length equals 15 residues. Germline CDR1 reads SGHNT; CDR2 reads YENEEA. The CDR3 sequence is CASAGGSLIYNEQFF. The CDR3 DNA reads as TGTGCCAGCGCCGGGGGGTCTTTAATCTACAATGAGCAGTTCTTC.

This clone appeared a few times. V usage is TRBV2 and J usage is TRBJ1-3; TRBD1 might be the D (5 bases). V shed 7 bases and J shed 7 bases, with 11 bases lying between them. Per the germline V gene, CDR1 is SNHLY and CDR2 is FYNNEI. This CDR3 is built from 12 residues. The chain's CDR3 is CASKIEGNTIYF. CDR3 bases: TGTGCCAGCAAGATAGAGGGGAACACCATATATTTT.

This chain joins TRBV19 and TRBJ2-6, with D possibly being TRBD1 (6 bases). Trimming cost V 9 bases and J 1 base, with 16 bases left between them. Germline assignment: CDR1 LNHDA and CDR2 SQIVND (reference sequence). CDR3 length equals 16 residues. The CDR3 DNA is TGTGCCAGCAAGGGGACACGGGCGTCTGGGGCCAACGTCCTGACTTTC. Translated, it gives CASKGTRASGANVLTF.

The sample holds a few counts of this clone. V and J are TRBV27 and TRBJ1-4; D possibly corresponds to TRBD1 (6 bases). The V and J ends lost 4 bases and 7 bases respectively, with 19 bases between them. The CDR3 has 16 residues. CDR1 and CDR2 (germline): MNHEY, SMNVEV (reference sequence). The CDR3 region is CASSYLQGSGGEKLFF. CDR3 coding DNA: TGTGCCAGCAGTTATCTCCAGGGGAGCGGAGGTGAAAAACTGTTTTTT.

This clone was observed a few times. V usage is TRBV5-1 and J usage is TRBJ1-1, with TRBD1 matching over 12 bases. J was trimmed by 0 bases and V by 8 bases; bases with no gene match: 11. The CDR3 covers 17 residues. Germline values: CDR1 SGHRS, CDR2 YFSETQ. The CDR3 DNA reads TGCGCCAGTTCGGCGGGACAGGGGGCATCGGTGAACACTGAAGCTTTCTTT. It encodes CASSAGQGASVNTEAFF.

The chain employs TRBV7-3 and TRBJ2-3, with a weak D call TRBD2 (6 bases). Germline V gives CDR1 SGHTA, CDR2 FQGTGA. Trimming left V 5 bases short and J 0 bases short, with 15 bases between. The CDR3 contains 16 residues. This CDR3 is CASSPIGAGSTDTQYF. Here the CDR3 DNA reads TGTGCCAGCAGCCCCATAGGCGCGGGAAGCACAGATACGCAGTATTTT.

This clone showed up just a few times. This chain links TRBV2 with TRBJ1-5; a possible D gene is TRBD1 (6 bases). Germline CDR1 SNHLY, CDR2 FYNNEI. The CDR3 loop spans 15 amino acids. Trimming stripped 6 bases from V and 2 bases from J, with 14 bases between. The DNA of the CDR3 is TGTGCCAGCAGCGCACAGGGACGAGGCAATCAGCCCCAGCATTTT. Translation: CASSAQGRGNQPQHF.

This chain uses TRBV11-3 with TRBJ1-2, with D possibly being TRBD1 (5 bases). The length of the CDR3 is 13 residues. The V gene lost 3 bases and the J gene lost 6 bases, with 11 bases spanning the gap. The germline V gene has CDR1 SGHNT and CDR2 YENEEA. In DNA, the CDR3 is TGTGCCAGCAGCTTGCGACAGAAAAATGGCTACACCTTC. Translating it yields CASSLRQKNGYTF.

The chain is built from TRBV7-7 and TRBJ2-5; perhaps TRBD2 as D (5 bases). V was pared by 4 bases and J by 4 bases, with 10 bases between. From germline, CDR1 is SSHAT and CDR2 FNYEAQ (reference sequence). The CDR3 is made up of 13 amino acids. The DNA for the CDR3 is TGTGCCAGCAGCTGGGCCCGGGGAGAGACCCAGTACTTC. It yields the protein CASSWARGETQYF.

This clone was picked up a small number of times. The chain recombines TRBV2 with TRBJ2-2; the D gene is possibly TRBD1 (5 bases). Germline loops: CDR1 SNHLY, CDR2 FYNNEI. There are 16 residues in the CDR3. Trimming removed 8 bases at V and 5 bases at J, with 21 bases between. As DNA, the CDR3 is TGTGCCAGCGATATAGAGCAGGGCCTCGTAACCGGGGAGCTGTTTTTT. The encoded protein is CASDIEQGLVTGELFF.

This clone came up many times. The chain joins TRBV28 to TRBJ2-7; D is undetermined. This CDR3 contains 13 residues. CDR1 is MDHEN, CDR2 SYDVKM, per germline. V was shortened by 6 bases and J by 0 bases, with 9 bases between the two germline ends. CDR3 loop: CASRPTSSYEQYF. The CDR3 DNA reads as TGTGCCAGCAGACCTACCAGCTCCTACGAGCAGTACTTC.

Note on this clone: The germline gene is not matched at one end of the junction; a read error may be the cause. Other DNA sequences in the same sample also yield this CDR3. V usage is TRBV28 and J usage is TRBJ1-1; D is unresolved. Germline lookup yields CDR1 MDHEN and CDR2 SYDVKM. The CDR3 totals 12 residues. The CDR3 loop is CASSPPNTEAFF. The CDR3 coding sequence is TGTGCCAGCAGTCCACCGAACACTGAAGCCTTCTTT.

In this sample, this clone turned up many times. The chain uses TRBV28 and TRBJ2-4; D may be TRBD1 (6 bases). The CDR3 runs to 14 residues. The V gene lost 6 bases and the J gene lost 5 bases, with 14 bases spanning the gap. CDR1 is MDHEN and CDR2 is SYDVKM in the germline V gene. CDR3 nucleotide sequence: TGTGCCAGCAGCCCACAGGGTATTGAAAACATTCAGTACTTC. Its translation: CASSPQGIENIQYF.

This clone was seen only a few times. The V call is TRBV6-4, the J call TRBJ2-3; no firm D call. This CDR3 has 13 residues. Germline loops: CDR1 MRHNA, CDR2 SNTAGT. The germline V and J ends were trimmed by 6 bases and 2 bases, with 9 bases remaining between them. The DNA for the CDR3 is TGTGCCAGCAGCCTCGCCCACACAGATACGCAGTATTTT. Protein product: CASSLAHTDTQYF.

In its sample, this clone was seen a few times. CDR3 sequence: CASSPPSTGHEQYF. CDR3 coding DNA: TGTGCCAGCAGCCCACCATCGACAGGGCACGAGCAGTACTTC. The chain carries TRBV6-5 and TRBJ2-7, with 7 bases identical to TRBD1. The CDR3 has 14 residues. Trimming cost V 6 bases and J 5 bases; bases outside gene matches: 10. CDR1 is MNHEY, CDR2 SVGAGI, per germline.

The table lists this clone with many counts. The chain links TRBV6-6 to TRBJ1-5, with D possibly TRBD1 on 5 matching bases. Germline V lookup: CDR1 MNHNY, CDR2 SVGAGI (reference sequence). This CDR3 comprises 13 residues. The V gene lost 10 bases and the J gene lost 2 bases, with 12 bases spanning the gap. The DNA for the CDR3 is TGTGCCACCGGGGGTGCGGGCAATCAGCCCCAGCATTTT. It translates to CATGGAGNQPQHF.

The V and J genes are TRBV5-1 and TRBJ2-5; D is unclear. V lost 3 bases and J lost 4, with 13 bases in between. CDR3 length: 14 amino acids. Germline V gives CDR1 SGHRS, CDR2 YFSETQ. The CDR3 spells CASSWRQSGETQYF. The CDR3 nucleotides read TGCGCCAGCAGCTGGAGACAATCCGGAGAGACCCAGTACTTC.

The chain couples TRBV5-1 to TRBJ2-5, with TRBD2 matching 11 bases. The junction had 10 bases not matched to a gene; V was cut back by 6 bases and J by 3 bases. The CDR3 is 16 residues long. In germline, CDR1 is SGHRS, CDR2 YFSETQ. Here the CDR3 reads CASTLAGGKGKETQYF. The CDR3 region has the DNA TGCGCCAGCACCCTAGCGGGGGGCAAAGGAAAAGAGACCCAGTACTTC.

J is TRBJ1-2 and V is TRBV7-2, with D tentatively TRBD1 (6 bases). The CDR3 is 14 residues long. V was pared by 5 bases and J by 7 bases, with 17 bases between. Germline V gene sequence: CDR1 SGHTA, CDR2 FQGNSA. CDR3 sequence reads: CASSQNRVSSGYTF. DNA of the CDR3: TGTGCCAGCAGCCAGAACAGGGTGTCGTCTGGCTACACCTTC.

The genes are TRBV4-2 and TRBJ1-1; D call uncertain. Trimming left V 0 bases short and J 0 bases short, with 5 bases between. Per germline, CDR1 LGHNA and CDR2 YNFKEQ. This CDR3 contains 14 residues. The CDR3 is CASSQDWVNTEAFF. CDR3 nucleotides: TGTGCCAGCAGCCAAGATTGGGTGAACACTGAAGCTTTCTTT.

This clone occurred a few times. The V call is TRBV4-2, the J call TRBJ2-3; 7 bases are a match to TRBD1. Germline CDR1 is LGHNA and CDR2 is YNFKEQ. The CDR3 spans 15 residues. The V and J ends lost 0 bases and 9 bases, in that order; junction bases with no gene match: 9. CDR3 residues: CASSQEFKGAGTQYF. The DNA for the CDR3 is TGTGCCAGCAGCCAAGAGTTCAAGGGGGCTGGGACGCAGTATTTT.

The chain links TRBV7-3 to TRBJ2-1; 8 bases map to TRBD2. With V trimmed by 2 bases and J by 4 bases, 1 base remained unmatched. The germline gives CDR1 SGHTA, CDR2 FQGTGA. This CDR3 contains 14 residues. CDR3 loop: CASSLAGGYNEQFF. In DNA form, the CDR3 reads TGTGCCAGCAGCTTAGCGGGAGGTTACAATGAGCAGTTCTTC.

The rearrangement joins TRBV4-1 to TRBJ2-3, with 7 bases lining up with TRBD2. Germline V gene lookup returns CDR1 MGHRA and CDR2 YSYEKL. J lost 0 bases, V lost 2 bases, and 2 bases had no gene match. The CDR3 consists of 15 residues. For the CDR3, the DNA is TGCGCCAGCAGCCAACAAGCGGGGAGCACAGATACGCAGTATTTT. This encodes CASSQQAGSTDTQYF.

This clone was found a few times. This sequence joins TRBV5-4 and TRBJ2-5; 8 bases agree with TRBD1. The J call may be incorrect, as the DNA end agrees better with TRBJ2-7. CDR3 length: 13 amino acids. The germline CDR1 and CDR2 sequences are SGHNT and YYREEE (reference sequence). This chain's CDR3 is CASSGTGRNEQYF. CDR3 DNA sequence: TGTGCCAGCAGTGGGACAGGCCGTAACGAGCAGTACTTC.

This clone was seen a handful of times. The rearrangement uses TRBV7-3 and TRBJ1-4; 8 bases fit TRBD1. The J segment lost 8 bases and the V segment lost 3 bases, leaving 5 bases of the junction unmatched. Germline CDR1 SGHTA, CDR2 FQGTGA. The CDR3 extends over 14 amino acids. The CDR3 coding sequence is TGTGCCAGCAGCTTGGGACAGGTGGAGGAAAAACTGTTTTTT. As protein: CASSLGQVEEKLFF.

This clone was found a few times. This chain uses TRBV19 with TRBJ2-2; 7 positions match TRBD2. The germline gives CDR1 LNHDA, CDR2 SQIVND (reference sequence). This CDR3 contains 13 residues. V gave up 11 bases and J gave up 2 bases; unmatched junction bases: 5. The DNA for the CDR3 is TGTGCCGGGAGGGGCGGAAACACCGGGGAGCTGTTTTTT. This codes for CAGRGGNTGELFF.

This clone was observed a handful of times. The genes are TRBV6-1 and TRBJ1-2; D uncertain. Germline lookup yields CDR1 MNHNS and CDR2 SASEGT. This CDR3 has 11 residues. The V end was cut by 5 bases, the J end by 6 bases, with 7 bases between. The CDR3 is CASSSPDGYTF. The CDR3 nucleotides are TGTGCCAGCAGTTCCCCCGATGGCTACACCTTC.

V and J are TRBV5-1 and TRBJ1-2; no definite D call. This CDR3 spans 14 amino acids. Germline CDR1 is SGHRS and CDR2 is YFSETQ. Trimming pared 3 bases from V and 4 bases from J, leaving 13 bases between. CDR3 amino acids: CASSSVGSGYGYTF. The CDR3 nucleotides read TGCGCCAGCAGCTCGGTGGGGTCTGGCTATGGCTACACCTTC. Full variable domain (missing parts from reference TRBV5-1 and TRBJ1-2): KAGVTQTPRYLIKTRGQQVTLSCSPISGHRSVSWYQQTPGQGLQFLFEYFSETQRNKGNFPGRFSGRQFSNSRSEMNVSTLELGDSALYLCASSSVGSGYGYTFGSGTRLTVV.

V is TRBV27 and J is TRBJ2-6, with D unresolved. The V end lost 5 bases, the J end lost 0 bases, and 11 bases lay between the germline ends. Germline loops: CDR1 MNHEY, CDR2 SMNVEV (reference sequence). This CDR3 is built from 16 residues. The chain's CDR3 is CASSKTLGSGANVLTF. The DNA for the CDR3 is TGTGCCAGCAGTAAGACTCTGGGCTCTGGGGCCAACGTCCTGACTTTC.

CDR3 loop: CASSLRGQETQYF. The CDR3 nucleotides read TGTGCCAGCAGCTTGCGTGGACAAGAGACCCAGTACTTC. The chain couples TRBV7-7 to TRBJ2-5; D gene uncertain. In germline, CDR1 is SSHAT, CDR2 FNYEAQ (reference sequence). Trimming took 3 bases from V and 2 from J, leaving 7 bases between them. There are 13 residues in the CDR3.